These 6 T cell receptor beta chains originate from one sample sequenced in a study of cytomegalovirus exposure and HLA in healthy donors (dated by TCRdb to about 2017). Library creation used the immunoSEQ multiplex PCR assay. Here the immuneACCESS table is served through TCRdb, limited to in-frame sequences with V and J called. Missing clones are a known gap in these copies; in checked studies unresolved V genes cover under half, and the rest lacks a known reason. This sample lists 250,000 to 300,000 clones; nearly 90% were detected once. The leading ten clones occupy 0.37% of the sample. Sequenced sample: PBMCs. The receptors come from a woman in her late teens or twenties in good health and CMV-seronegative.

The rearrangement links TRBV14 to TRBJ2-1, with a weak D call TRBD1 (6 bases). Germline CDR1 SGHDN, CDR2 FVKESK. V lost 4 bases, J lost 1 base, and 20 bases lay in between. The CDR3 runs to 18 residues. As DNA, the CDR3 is TGTGCCAGCAGCCGGAGGATTTCAGGGGATCCATCCTACAATGAGCAGTTCTTC. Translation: CASSRRISGDPSYNEQFF.

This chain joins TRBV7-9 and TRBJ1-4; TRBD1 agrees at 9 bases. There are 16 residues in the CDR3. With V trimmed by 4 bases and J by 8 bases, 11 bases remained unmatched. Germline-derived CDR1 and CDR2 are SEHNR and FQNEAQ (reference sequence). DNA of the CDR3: TGTGCCAGCAGCTGGGATCCGGGACAGGGTCGCGAAAAACTGTTTTTT. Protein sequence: CASSWDPGQGREKLFF.

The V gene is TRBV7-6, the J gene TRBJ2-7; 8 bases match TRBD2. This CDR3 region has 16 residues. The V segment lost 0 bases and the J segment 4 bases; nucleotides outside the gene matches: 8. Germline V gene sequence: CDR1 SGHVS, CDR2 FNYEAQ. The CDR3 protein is CASSLASGAISYEQYF. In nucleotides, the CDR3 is TGTGCCAGCAGCTTAGCTAGCGGGGCAATCTCGTACGAGCAGTACTTC.

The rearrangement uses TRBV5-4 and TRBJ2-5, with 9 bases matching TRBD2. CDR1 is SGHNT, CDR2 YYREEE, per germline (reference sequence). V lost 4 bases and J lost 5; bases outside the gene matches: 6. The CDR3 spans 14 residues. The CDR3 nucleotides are TGTGCCAGCAGCCCCCGACTAGCGGAGGAGACCCAGTACTTC. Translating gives CASSPRLAEETQYF.

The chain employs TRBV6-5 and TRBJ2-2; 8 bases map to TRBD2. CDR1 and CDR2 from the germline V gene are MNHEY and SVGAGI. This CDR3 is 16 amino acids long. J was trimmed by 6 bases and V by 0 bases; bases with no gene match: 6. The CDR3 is CASSYSGAGGSGELFF. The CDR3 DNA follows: TGTGCCAGCAGTTACTCAGGGGCGGGGGGTTCCGGGGAGCTGTTTTTT.

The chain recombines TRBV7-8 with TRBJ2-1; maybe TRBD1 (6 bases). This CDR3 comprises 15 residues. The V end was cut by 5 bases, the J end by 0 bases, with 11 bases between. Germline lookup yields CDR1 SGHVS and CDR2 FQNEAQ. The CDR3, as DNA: TGTGCCAGCAGCCGACAGGTTAGCTCCTACAATGAGCAGTTCTTC. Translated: CASSRQVSSYNEQFF.